What follows is one T cell receptor beta chain and its context. The data are from a study of blood T cell repertoires in COVID-19. Overall study context: Sites across the United States, Italy and Spain contributed samples from acute and convalescent COVID-19.

This CDR3 is 13 amino acids long. V lost 2 bases, J lost 8 bases, and 9 bases lay in between. CDR1 is KGHDR, CDR2 SFDVKD, per germline. Authors' methods: By means of reference gene primer amplification, nucleated cell counts were estimated. The data were produced by immunoSEQ multiplex PCR, yet TCRdb's version contains in-frame clones alone and is incomplete. V and J calls and clone size are copied from that table; D and trimming were computed from the DNA. Of some 210,000 clones in the sample, approximately 84% were seen once. Input material: peripheral blood. This sequence originates from a woman aged 45-60 years with active or convalescent COVID-19. The V call is TRBV24-1, the J call TRBJ2-1; no clear D gene. The chain's CDR3 is CATSDSQVDEQFF. The DNA of the CDR3 is TGTGCCACCAGTGATTCCCAGGTGGATGAGCAGTTCTTC.